This T cell receptor (beta chain) was identified during a study of T cells after yellow fever vaccination. About the study: SMART-Seq v4 Ultra Low Input prepared libraries from low-cell fractions.

Whole-study results and caveats: The booster response re-showed most primary clones: approximately 95% CD4, more than 70% CD8. Clonotype sharing between CD4 and CD8 compartments was small.

V gave up 4 bases and J gave up 3 bases, with 13 bases separating them. The CDR3 contains 15 residues. Germline CDR1 is MGHRA and CDR2 is YSYEKL. Generation of TCR cDNA used 5'RACE template switching (which added a universal primer site and UMIs). TCRdb independently ran MiXCR on the 5' RACE reads; one entry per CDR3 protein. The data contain about 320,000 distinct CDR3 sequences, over 3.5% of them singletons. This clonotype was counted many times. Its antigen is unidentified. Sequenced material: PBMCs, taken 15 days after the yellow fever booster vaccination. This clonotype was obtained from a man aged 18 to 30 who received the YFV17D yellow fever vaccine. The chain links TRBV4-1 to TRBJ2-1; D ambiguous. CDR3 sequence (DNA): TGCGCCAGCAGCCTTAGCCCTTACGTCTACAATGAGCAGTTCTTC. Protein sequence: CASSLSPYVYNEQFF.